The text below deals with one TCR beta chain. The data stem from a study of blood T cell repertoires in COVID-19. Study-level information: Sample material is recorded as cDNA or gDNA derived from T cells, B-cell-depleted T cells, or PBMCs.

Using immunoSEQ multiplex PCR, the repertoire was profiled, and TCRdb retains in-frame clones only, with some absent. The repertoire has fewer than 500,000 clones, about nine tenths of them found once; the top ten carry 0.65% to 0.9%. V lost 10 bases to trimming and J lost 8 bases, with 11 bases between them. The CDR3 covers 11 residues. Germline V gene sequence: CDR1 LNHDA, CDR2 SQIVND (reference sequence). Sequencing used PBMCs or T cells enriched from blood (not recorded which). The chain employs TRBV19 and TRBJ1-4; the D gene is possibly TRBD1 (6 bases). The receptor was isolated from a woman aged 18-29 years who had recovered from COVID-19. The CDR3: CATKQGEKLFF. The DNA for the CDR3 is TGTGCCACTAAACAGGGAGAAAAACTGTTTTTT.